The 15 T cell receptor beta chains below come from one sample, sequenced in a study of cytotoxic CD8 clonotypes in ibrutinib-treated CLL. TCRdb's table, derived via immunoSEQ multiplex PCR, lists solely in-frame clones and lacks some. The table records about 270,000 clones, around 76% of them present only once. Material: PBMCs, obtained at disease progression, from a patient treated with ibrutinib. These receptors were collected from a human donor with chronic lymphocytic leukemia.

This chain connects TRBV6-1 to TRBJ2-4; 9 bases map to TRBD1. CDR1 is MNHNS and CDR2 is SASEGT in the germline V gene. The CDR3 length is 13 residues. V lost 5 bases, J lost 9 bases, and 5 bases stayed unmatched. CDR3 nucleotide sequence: TGTGCCAGCAGTCCTGGGACAGGGACCATTCAGTACTTC. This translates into CASSPGTGTIQYF.

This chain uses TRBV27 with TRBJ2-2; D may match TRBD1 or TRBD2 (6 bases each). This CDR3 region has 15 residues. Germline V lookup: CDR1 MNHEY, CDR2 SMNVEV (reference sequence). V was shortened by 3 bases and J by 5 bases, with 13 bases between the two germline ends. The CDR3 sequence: CASSFPGARTGELFF. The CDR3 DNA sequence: TGTGCCAGCAGTTTCCCGGGGGCCCGAACCGGGGAGCTGTTTTTT.

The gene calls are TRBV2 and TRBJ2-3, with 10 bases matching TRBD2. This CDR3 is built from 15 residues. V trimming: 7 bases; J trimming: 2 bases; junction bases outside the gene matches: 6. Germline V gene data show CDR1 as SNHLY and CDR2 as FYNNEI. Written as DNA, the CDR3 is TGTGCCAGCAAATTACTAGCGGGAAACACAGATACGCAGTATTTT. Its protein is CASKLLAGNTDTQYF. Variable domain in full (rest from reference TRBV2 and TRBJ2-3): EPEVTQTPSHQVTQMGQEVILRCVPISNHLYFYWYRQILGQKVEFLVSFYNNEISEKSEIFDDQFSVERPDGSNFTLKIRSTKLEDSAMYFCASKLLAGNTDTQYFGPGTRLTVL.

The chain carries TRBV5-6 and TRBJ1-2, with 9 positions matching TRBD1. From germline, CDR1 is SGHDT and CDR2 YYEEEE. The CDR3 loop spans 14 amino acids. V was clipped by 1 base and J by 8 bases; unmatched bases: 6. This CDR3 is CASSLLGQGTGYTF. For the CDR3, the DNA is TGTGCCAGCAGCTTGCTGGGACAGGGTACGGGCTACACCTTC. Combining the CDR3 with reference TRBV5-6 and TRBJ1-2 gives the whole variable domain DAGVTQSPTHLIKTRGQQVTLRCSPKSGHDTVSWYQQALGQGPQFIFQYYEEEERQRGNFPDRFSGHQFPNYSSELNVNALLLGDSALYLCASSLLGQGTGYTFGSGTRLTVV.

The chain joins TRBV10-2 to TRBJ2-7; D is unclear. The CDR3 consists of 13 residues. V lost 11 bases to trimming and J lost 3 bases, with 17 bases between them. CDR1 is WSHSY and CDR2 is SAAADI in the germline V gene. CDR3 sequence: CASQTRRHYEQYF. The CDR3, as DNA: TGCGCCTCCCAAACAAGGCGACACTACGAGCAGTACTTC.

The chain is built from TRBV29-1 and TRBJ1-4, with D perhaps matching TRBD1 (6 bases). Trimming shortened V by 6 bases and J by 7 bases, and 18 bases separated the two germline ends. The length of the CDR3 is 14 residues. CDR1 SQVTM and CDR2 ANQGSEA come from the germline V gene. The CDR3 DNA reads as TGCAGCGTGGAACAGGGTCTCTCGGGTGAAAAACTGTTTTTT. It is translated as CSVEQGLSGEKLFF.

The CDR3 reads CASSLVAGQATNEKLFF. For the CDR3, the DNA is TGTGCCAGCAGCTTGGTAGCAGGGCAAGCAACTAATGAAAAACTGTTTTTT. The chain carries TRBV5-6 and TRBJ1-4, with TRBD1 as a possible D gene (5 bases). Trimming stripped 0 bases from V and 0 bases from J, with 12 bases between. The V gene's germline CDR1 is SGHDT and CDR2 YYEEEE. The CDR3 runs to 17 residues.

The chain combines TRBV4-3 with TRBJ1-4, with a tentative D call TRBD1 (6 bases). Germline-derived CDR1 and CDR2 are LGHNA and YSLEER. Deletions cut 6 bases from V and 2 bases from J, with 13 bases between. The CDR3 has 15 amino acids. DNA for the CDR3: TGCGCCAGCAGTCCGAGAAGGGGGACTAATGAAAAACTGTTTTTT. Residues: CASSPRRGTNEKLFF.

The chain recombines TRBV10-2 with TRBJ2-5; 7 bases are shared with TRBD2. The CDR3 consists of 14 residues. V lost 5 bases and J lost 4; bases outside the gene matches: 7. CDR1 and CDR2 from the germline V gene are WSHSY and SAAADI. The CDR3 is CASSPLTSRETQYF. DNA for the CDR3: TGCGCCAGCAGTCCCCTGACTAGCCGAGAGACCCAGTACTTC.

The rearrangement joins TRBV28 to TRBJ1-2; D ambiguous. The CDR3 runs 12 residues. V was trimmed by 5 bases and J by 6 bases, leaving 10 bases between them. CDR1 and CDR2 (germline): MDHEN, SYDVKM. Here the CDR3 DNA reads TGTGCCAGCAGTCCCCCCCCGAATGGCTACACCTTC. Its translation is CASSPPPNGYTF.

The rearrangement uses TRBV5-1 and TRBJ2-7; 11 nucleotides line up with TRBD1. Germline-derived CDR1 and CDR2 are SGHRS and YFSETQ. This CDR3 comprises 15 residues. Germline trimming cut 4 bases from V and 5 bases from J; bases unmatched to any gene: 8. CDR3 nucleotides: TGCGCCAGCAGCACCGGGACAGGGGGTTTCGACGAGCAGTACTTC. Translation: CASSTGTGGFDEQYF.

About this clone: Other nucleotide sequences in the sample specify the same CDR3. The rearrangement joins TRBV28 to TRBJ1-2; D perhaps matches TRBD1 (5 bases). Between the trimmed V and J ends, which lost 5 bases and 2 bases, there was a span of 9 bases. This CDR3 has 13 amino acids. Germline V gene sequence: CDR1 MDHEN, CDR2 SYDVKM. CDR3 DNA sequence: TGTGCCAGCAGTCCGGGACCAAACTATGGCTACACCTTC. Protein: CASSPGPNYGYTF.

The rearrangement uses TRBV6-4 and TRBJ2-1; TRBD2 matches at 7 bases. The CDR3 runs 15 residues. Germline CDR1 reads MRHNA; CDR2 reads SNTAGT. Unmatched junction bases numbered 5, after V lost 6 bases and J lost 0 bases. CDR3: CASSPSGSSYNEQFF. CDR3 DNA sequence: TGTGCCAGCAGCCCTAGCGGCAGCTCCTACAATGAGCAGTTCTTC.

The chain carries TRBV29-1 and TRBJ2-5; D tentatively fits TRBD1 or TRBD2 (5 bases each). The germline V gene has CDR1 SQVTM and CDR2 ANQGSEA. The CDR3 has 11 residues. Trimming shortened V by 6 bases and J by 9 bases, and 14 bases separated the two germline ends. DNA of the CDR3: TGCAGCGTCCCCGATTTGGGGGCCCAGTACTTC. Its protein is CSVPDLGAQYF.

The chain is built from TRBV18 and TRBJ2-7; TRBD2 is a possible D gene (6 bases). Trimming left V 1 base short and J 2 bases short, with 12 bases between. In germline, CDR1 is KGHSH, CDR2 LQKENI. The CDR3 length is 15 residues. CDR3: CASSPRPGVAYEQYF. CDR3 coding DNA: TGTGCCAGCTCACCACGGCCGGGAGTGGCCTACGAGCAGTACTTC.